This T cell receptor beta chain was sequenced for a study of regulatory T cells in long-lasting Graves disease (dated by TCRdb to the early 2020s). About the investigation overall: Newly diagnosed Graves' disease patients had taken antithyroid drugs for less than 3 months. Peripheral blood TCR sequencing and RNA sequencing compared persistent Graves' disease patients with newly diagnosed Graves' disease patients. The study was registered as a clinical trial and conducted in China. TCR sequencing covered some 13 persistent and around 20 newly diagnosed Graves' disease patients, some 35 samples in total.

Deletion took 7 bases off V and 4 bases off J, with a span of 13 bases between the germline ends. The CDR3, from cysteine to phenylalanine, totals 13 residues. The retained sequence is limited to the CDR3, 39 bases, with the frame set at the first base. The germline V gene specifies SNHLY as CDR1 and FYNNEI as CDR2. On the study overall, not on this receptor specifically: Sequencing and analysis were restricted to the TCR beta chain. TRBV28, TRBJ1-2 and TRBJ2-5 were preferentially used in persistent disease, while TRBV20-1 and TRBJ2-1 were favored in newly diagnosed disease. The small sample size was acknowledged by the authors as a limitation that may reduce accuracy. Peripheral blood alone was examined, since thyroid tissue, which constituted the primary lesion, could not be accessed. Persistent patients shared more public clonotypes among themselves (more than 2,500) than newly diagnosed patients did (approximately 900). Compared with newly diagnosed patients, persistent Graves' disease patients had lower TCR Shannon entropy and fewer highly expanded clones, which suggests clonal expansion.

The library was obtained by multiplex PCR. Sequenced using an Illumina HiSeq 4000. To build TCR beta libraries, CDR3 regions were amplified by Arm-PCR using iRepertoire HTBI primers. Before sequencing, the PCR products underwent gel purification. Under the source paper's analysis protocol: Gene usage analysis of CDR3 amino acid clonotypes used the 55 to 80 TRBV and about 13 TRBJ segments found across samples. COPE and FqMerger were used to merge the filtered high-quality paired reads into contigs. BLAST was used to align contigs to IMGT TRBV, TRBD and TRBJ reference genes, with CDR3 defined following IMGT. Highly expanded clones were defined as clonotypes with a frequency above 0.1%. Shannon entropy was used to measure repertoire diversity, and the Gini coefficient was used to measure V-J evenness. A clonotype found in more than one individual was treated as public. TCRdb took the public reads, trimmed them with fastp at Q25, ran MiXCR for clone calling and kept in-frame beta chains. Rows with a matching CDR3 protein are joined into one entry that keeps the most common DNA and genes. TCRdb's processing, not the study's, gives the V and J calls here. The sample profile shows hundreds of thousands of distinct CDR3 sequences; about 15% of them were found once. The ten largest account for 12% of the sample.

In regard to this clonotype: Its antigen is not yet known. Base qualities are not provided; no much larger clone lies one nucleotide away.

The time point label corresponds to: newly diagnosed GD, antithyroid drugs for less than 3 months. For both TCR sequencing and RNA sequencing, RNA was extracted from PBMCs using TRIzol. The diagnosis of Graves' disease was made according to American Thyroid Association guidelines. Patients were recruited from an endocrinology department in Xi'an, China. Each patient gave 8.5 to 9.5 milliliters of peripheral blood, collected in an EDTA anticoagulant tube. PBMCs were isolated by Ficoll Paque Plus density gradient separation without further T cell sorting. RNA quality was checked with an Agilent 2100 Bioanalyzer and agarose gel, and concentration with a NanoDrop 2000. These data were also reused for a study on T cells in Graves' hyperthyroidism and ophthalmopathy. In that second paper, the authors write: Graves' hyperthyroidism was defined as stable when no progression to ophthalmopathy occurred over 18 months of follow-up. Hyperthyroidism patients were aged 18 to 65 years and newly diagnosed, with disease duration of less than 2 months. Patients with uncontrolled infections, other autoimmune diseases, pregnancy or lactation were excluded. Diagnoses were based on clinical symptoms, serum thyroxine and TRAb, thyroid ultrasound and orbital computed tomography. A first-round RT-PCR of the TCR CDR3 used the HTBI primer set with the Qiagen OneStep RT-PCR kit. Most expanded thyroid clonotypes (frequency above 0.001) were also found in blood, which suggests that blood repertoires may mirror thyroid immune responses. In cross-validation, a model built on a 13 V-J signature told ophthalmopathy apart from stable hyperthyroidism with approximately 90% sensitivity and roughly 81% specificity, and in testing the same model reached 80%/75%. During validation, the model predicted progression to ophthalmopathy a median of about 6.5 months ahead of onset, with approximately 70% sensitivity and 72% to 85% specificity. A discovery cohort of fewer than 110 patients, approximately 44 with Graves' ophthalmopathy and approximately 57 with stable Graves' hyperthyroidism, was used to find distinguishing TCR V-J signatures. Whether ophthalmopathy could be predicted prospectively was tested in an independent validation cohort made up of fewer than 20 hyperthyroidism patients plus 17 patients who later progressed to ophthalmopathy. The 95 to 100 discovery patients were randomly divided into training and test sets at a 7:3 ratio. In addition, the study compared T-cell repertoires in thyroid tissue and in blood from six Graves' hyperthyroidism patients. After blood sampling, hyperthyroidism patients were treated with methimazole at a starting dose of 30 mg daily, and ophthalmopathy patients were treated with high-dose intravenous methylprednisolone. A second multiplex PCR round built the libraries, followed by size selection and purification. Libraries were sequenced paired-end with 100 bp reads on an Illumina HiSeq2000. SOAPnuke was used to process the raw data, with reads discarded if the reads contained adapters or uncalled bases, had a mean Phred below 15, or lacked an exact constant-primer or identifier match. COPE v1.2.5 was used to merge high-quality paired reads, and clonotypes were defined as unique nucleotide sequences. MiTCR v1.1 was used to align clonotypes to the IMGT TRBV, TRBD and TRBJ reference segments. Analysis was restricted to V-J combinations with a frequency above 0.0001, which covered roughly 99% of repertoires. A TCS score was defined as the ratio of F50 (clonal expansion) to E x V (chaos), with BLOSUM62-based TCRdist applied between CDR3 peptides within each V-J. Welch's t-statistics and random forest reduced several hundred V-J features to around 14, which were used in a naive Bayes classifier (R e1071). No statistical method was used to set the sample size in advance, and investigators knew the group allocation. The paper describes TCR Vbeta CDR3 sequencing of more than 120 peripheral blood samples, made up of under 50 ophthalmopathy patients, approximately 76 hyperthyroidism patients and 17 progressor patients.

This chain is built from TRBV2 and TRBJ1-2, with the D gene call left open. The source of this sequence is a man younger than 35 with Graves disease. Donor details come from another sample of the same person, matched by shared clones. The specimen was peripheral blood mononuclear cells (PBMCs), collected at new diagnosis, from a patient treated with antithyroid drugs. The bases are TGTGCCAGCACCGCGGAGGGAGGCTATGGCTACACCTTC. This yields the protein CASTAEGGYGYTF.